Presented here are 20 T cell receptor beta chains from one specimen sequenced in a study of blood T cell repertoires in COVID-19. Clones were read by immunoSEQ multiplex PCR, and TCRdb kept only the in-frame ones, dropping some. The sample consists of some 200,000 clones, about 80% of them appearing once. What was sequenced was PBMCs or T cells enriched from blood (not recorded which). Receptors were obtained from a man aged 35-49 years who had recovered from COVID-19.

The chain combines TRBV30 with TRBJ1-2; no firm D call. CDR1 and CDR2 (germline): GTSNPN, SVGIG (reference sequence). The CDR3 loop spans 12 amino acids. The V gene lost 0 bases and the J gene lost 3 bases, with 5 bases spanning the gap. As DNA, the CDR3 is TGTGCCTGGAGTGTGGCAGACTATGGCTACACCTTC. Amino acids: CAWSVADYGYTF. Full variable domain (remainder filled in from reference TRBV30 and TRBJ1-2): SQTIHQWPATLVQPVGSPLSLECTVEGTSNPNLYWYRQAAGRGLQLLFYSVGIGQISSEVPQNLSASRPQDRQFILSSKKLLLSDSGFYLCAWSVADYGYTFGSGTRLTVV.

The chain is built from TRBV5-6 and TRBJ2-5, with TRBD1 matching 9 bases. The length of the CDR3 is 16 residues. V dropped 7 bases and J dropped 2; count of bases not matched to a gene: 12. From germline, CDR1 is SGHDT and CDR2 YYEEEE. CDR3 DNA: TGTGCCAGCCCTTATTGGGGACAGGGCATTCAAGAGACCCAGTACTTC. It yields the protein CASPYWGQGIQETQYF.

CDR3 in amino acids: CASSLEPLAYNEQFF. CDR3 nucleotides: TGCGCCAGCAGCTTAGAACCACTAGCCTACAATGAGCAGTTCTTC. V is TRBV4-1 and J is TRBJ2-1, with D perhaps TRBD2 (5 bases). The V end lost 5 bases, the J end lost 2 bases, and 13 bases lay between the germline ends. This CDR3 is built from 15 residues. CDR1 and CDR2 (germline): MGHRA, YSYEKL.

The chain combines TRBV21-1 with TRBJ1-3; TRBD1 is the table's D call and was not checked against the DNA. TRBV21-1 is labeled a pseudogene. The CDR3 totals 12 residues. The DNA of the CDR3 is TGTGCCAGCAGCAATCAGGGCAACACCATATATTTT. This sequence encodes CASSNQGNTIYF.

This clone appeared a few times. This rearrangement joins TRBV24-1 to TRBJ2-3, with D maybe TRBD1 (5 bases). This CDR3 comprises 15 residues. The germline V gene encodes CDR1 KGHDR and CDR2 SFDVKD. Trimming removed 1 base at V and 1 base at J, with 8 bases between. This CDR3 reads CATSDFGAGTDTQYF. The DNA of the CDR3 is TGTGCCACCAGTGATTTTGGGGCAGGCACAGATACGCAGTATTTT.

The rearrangement uses TRBV6-6 and TRBJ2-7, with 7 bases identical to TRBD1. Trimming cost V 2 bases and J 2 bases; bases outside gene matches: 9. The CDR3 length is 16 residues. Germline CDR1 MNHNY, CDR2 SVGAGI (reference sequence). CDR3 nucleotide sequence: TGTGCCAGCAGTTACGGACAGGTCGATTTCGCCTACGAGCAGTACTTC. This encodes CASSYGQVDFAYEQYF.

V usage is TRBV3-1 (or the pseudogene TRBV3-2) and J usage is TRBJ2-2; D is uncertain. The CDR3 runs to 14 residues. The germline gives CDR1 LGHDT, CDR2 YNNKEL (reference sequence). Trimming left V 0 bases short and J 7 bases short, with 9 bases between. The CDR3 DNA follows: TGTGCCAGCAGCCAAGATCCGCGATTCGGGGAGCTGTTTTTT. This sequence encodes CASSQDPRFGELFF.

Worth noting for this clone: A read error may account for a junction end that differs from germline. Distinct nucleotide sequences in the sample also encode this CDR3. The V and J genes are TRBV5-4 and TRBJ1-1; 9 bases are a match to TRBD1. The CDR3 runs to 17 residues. Germline CDR1 is SGHNT and CDR2 is YYREEE (reference sequence). This CDR3 reads CASTTGTGMIRHTEAFF. DNA for the CDR3: TGTGCCAGTACGACCGGGACAGGGATGATCCGTCACACTGAAGCCTTCTTT.

This clone was seen a single time. The chain employs TRBV5-1 and TRBJ1-1, with D perhaps TRBD1 (5 bases). Germline values: CDR1 SGHRS, CDR2 YFSETQ. Trimming left V 1 base short and J 3 bases short, with 10 bases between. The CDR3 contains 14 residues. The DNA of the CDR3 is TGCGCCAGCAGCTTGATTGGGGGGGACACTGAAGCTTTCTTT. This gives the protein CASSLIGGDTEAFF.

V usage is TRBV11-2 and J usage is TRBJ2-2; D perhaps matches TRBD1 (6 bases). Trimming pared 1 base from V and 6 bases from J, leaving 9 bases between. The CDR3 length is 14 residues. CDR1 SGHAT and CDR2 FQNNGV come from the germline V gene. The CDR3 bases are TGTGCCAGCAGCTTAGTGCAGGGGCCCGGGGAGCTGTTTTTT. As protein: CASSLVQGPGELFF.

The chain uses TRBV9 and TRBJ1-1; D may be TRBD1 (5 bases). The V end was cut by 4 bases, the J end by 1 base, with 8 bases between. CDR1 and CDR2 (germline): SGDLS, YYNGEE. The CDR3 loop spans 13 amino acids. CDR3 bases: TGTGCCAGCAGCCCAGGACAGAACACTGAAGCTTTCTTT. The encoded protein is CASSPGQNTEAFF.

This clone was found once. The chain links TRBV28 to TRBJ2-5, with 10 bases lining up with TRBD2. Germline V gene data show CDR1 as MDHEN and CDR2 as SYDVKM. The CDR3 has 15 amino acids. Losses at the gene ends were 5 bases for V and 5 bases for J; bases not matched to a gene: 8. CDR3 sequence: CASSTGSGGAETQYF. The CDR3, as DNA: TGTGCCAGCAGTACGGGAAGCGGGGGGGCGGAGACCCAGTACTTC.

J is TRBJ1-2 and V is TRBV6-2 or TRBV6-3; perhaps TRBD1 as D (6 bases). The CDR3 length is 13 residues. Germline CDR1 MNHEY, CDR2 SVGEGT. Trimming pared 4 bases from V and 2 bases from J, leaving 8 bases between. Here the CDR3 DNA reads TGTGCCAGCAGTTCTCAGGGGAACTATGGCTACACCTTC. It yields the protein CASSSQGNYGYTF.

The rearrangement joins TRBV3-1 (or the pseudogene TRBV3-2) to TRBJ2-1, with TRBD2 identical over 14 bases. Germline CDR1 LGHDT, CDR2 YNNKEL (reference sequence). This CDR3 has 16 amino acids. The V segment lost 0 bases and the J segment 10 bases; nucleotides outside the gene matches: 5. The DNA of the CDR3 is TGTGCCAGCAGCCAAGATGGGTGGACTAGCGGGGGGGAGCAGTTCTTC. This sequence encodes CASSQDGWTSGGEQFF.

V and J are TRBV4-2 and TRBJ2-1; 9 bases fit TRBD2. With V trimmed by 4 bases and J by 7 bases, 11 bases remained unmatched. Germline lookup yields CDR1 LGHNA and CDR2 YNFKEQ. There are 16 residues in the CDR3. The CDR3 loop reads CASSPQGAGGENEQFF. In DNA form, the CDR3 reads TGTGCCAGCAGCCCCCAGGGAGCGGGGGGAGAGAATGAGCAGTTCTTC.

The J gene is TRBJ1-1, the V gene TRBV9; no firm D call. The CDR3 has 14 residues. Trimming cost V 0 bases and J 5 bases, with 11 bases left between them. Germline assignment: CDR1 SGDLS and CDR2 YYNGEE. CDR3: CASSVEVEGTEAFF. For the CDR3, the DNA is TGTGCCAGCAGCGTAGAGGTAGAGGGAACTGAAGCTTTCTTT.

The chain carries TRBV5-4 and TRBJ1-1; D not resolved. V shed 3 bases and J shed 4 bases, with 16 bases lying between them. This CDR3 spans 15 amino acids. Germline loops: CDR1 SGHNT, CDR2 YYREEE (reference sequence). The CDR3 loop reads CASSSRRMEGTEAFF. Written as DNA, the CDR3 is TGTGCCAGCAGCTCCCGGCGTATGGAGGGCACTGAAGCTTTCTTT.

This rearrangement joins TRBV10-3 to TRBJ1-2, with TRBD1 matching 7 bases. The germline V gene has CDR1 ENHRY and CDR2 SYGVKD. V lost 7 bases and J lost 2; bases outside the gene matches: 7. This CDR3 is built from 14 residues. CDR3 DNA sequence: TGTGCCATCACCGCTGACAGGGAGAACTATGGCTACACCTTC. Translated, it gives CAITADRENYGYTF.

The rearrangement links TRBV5-6 to TRBJ2-1; 11 bases line up with TRBD2. In germline, CDR1 is SGHDT, CDR2 YYEEEE. CDR3 length equals 16 residues. The V segment lost 4 bases and the J segment 4 bases; nucleotides outside the gene matches: 7. Here the CDR3 reads CASSMLLAGVYNEQFF. In nucleotides, the CDR3 is TGTGCCAGCAGCATGCTACTAGCGGGGGTGTACAATGAGCAGTTCTTC.

This sequence joins TRBV5-4 and TRBJ1-4, with D unresolved. Trimming took 2 bases from V and 5 from J, leaving 7 bases between them. This CDR3 has 13 residues. Per the germline V gene, CDR1 is SGHNT and CDR2 is YYREEE (reference sequence). CDR3 nucleotide sequence: TGTGCCAGCAGCTTAGAGCAAAATGAAAAACTGTTTTTT. It codes for CASSLEQNEKLFF. Full variable domain (remainder filled in from reference TRBV5-4 and TRBJ1-4): ETGVTQSPTHLIKTRGQQVTLRCSSQSGHNTVSWYQQALGQGPQFIFQYYREEENGRGNFPPRFSGLQFPNYSSELNVNALELDDSALYLCASSLEQNEKLFFGSGTQLSVL.